The present T cell receptor (beta chain) was sequenced within a study of beta chain features in type 1 diabetes. Overall study results and limits: The study found that naive, central memory and Treg TCRB repertoires appeared more similar in patients than in healthy donors.

With regard to this clone: Its antigen is unidentified.

As every portion of the isolated RNA was reverse transcribed, the sequencing read expressed TCRB transcripts. The data were produced by immunoSEQ multiplex PCR, yet TCRdb's version contains in-frame clones alone and is incomplete. Among under 900,000 clones listed, roughly a sixth were seen once. Sequencing used naive CD4+ T cells from blood. The clonotype originates from a woman under 30 in good health.

CDR3 region: CARRQGATNTGELFF. The CDR3 DNA sequence: TGTGCCAGGAGACAGGGGGCAACGAACACCGGGGAGCTGTTTTTT. J is TRBJ2-2 and V is TRBV2, with TRBD1 matching over 10 bases. The CDR3 covers 15 residues. Trimming took 9 bases from V and 0 from J; bases not matched to a gene: 4. CDR1 SNHLY and CDR2 FYNNEI come from the germline V gene.